The TCR beta chain under discussion was sequenced for a study of T cell responses to AZD1222 COVID-19 vaccine. A word on this clone: Its target is not known.

The table came from immunoSEQ multiplex PCR; TCRdb's copy has only in-frame clones and leaves some out. The table records 150,000 to 190,000 clones, approximately 87% of them present only once. The study's findings and limits: Elevations in Spike-specific TCR breadth and depth followed administration of two AZD1222 doses. Females made up more of the donors, who were largely white British, and clonal diversity may have come out too low. Seropositive status at baseline applied to only a handful of AZD1222 recipients.

Trimming cost V 2 bases and J 0 bases, with 7 bases left between them. CDR3 size: 14 residues. CDR1 and CDR2 (germline): MNHEY, SMNVEV (reference sequence). The starting material was peripheral blood, obtained 28 days after the second AZD1222 dose. This TCR came from an adult who received the AZD1222 COVID-19 vaccine. The chain uses TRBV27 and TRBJ1-1, with D uncertain. In nucleotides, the CDR3 is TGTGCCAGCAGTTTAAACACCATGAACACTGAAGCTTTCTTT. Its protein is CASSLNTMNTEAFF.